These 10 T cell receptor beta chains came from one sample sequenced in a study of control samples from healthy donors and cancer patients. Method: immunoSEQ multiplex PCR; TCRdb's copy keeps in-frame clones and lacks some. The sample lists 200,000 or so clones, 90% to 95% occurring once. The sequenced sample was blood. These receptors all come from a man in his fifties in good health.

This clone was counted once. V is TRBV23-1 and J is TRBJ1-3; D remains unclear. TRBV23-1 is designated an ORF whose function remains uncertain. With 7 bases removed from V and 4 bases from J, the gap between germline ends came to 14 bases. This CDR3 has 14 amino acids. The CDR3 coding sequence is TGCGCCAGCAACGTACGAGCACTGGGAAACACCATATATTTT. It encodes CASNVRALGNTIYF.

CDR3 in amino acids: CASSTLYLSSGNTIYF. CDR3 sequence (DNA): TGTGCCAGCAGTACCCTCTACCTCAGCTCTGGAAACACCATATATTTT. The V gene is TRBV28, the J gene TRBJ1-3; D not resolved. V lost 5 bases and J lost 0, with 14 bases in between. CDR1 and CDR2 from the germline V gene are MDHEN and SYDVKM. This CDR3 is built from 16 residues.

This chain joins TRBV6-5 and TRBJ2-2; 7 bases line up with TRBD1. Germline V gene sequence: CDR1 MNHEY, CDR2 SVGAGI. CDR3 length: 15 amino acids. Trimming at V came to 6 bases and at J to 0 bases, leaving 4 bases not matched to a gene. CDR3 in amino acids: CASRAGTANTGELFF. Written as DNA, the CDR3 is TGTGCCAGCAGAGCCGGGACAGCGAACACCGGGGAGCTGTTTTTT.

The table lists this clone with a count of one. The sample holds other DNA sequences that translate to the same CDR3. V gene TRBV12-3 or TRBV12-4 combines with J gene TRBJ2-5; D gene uncertain. CDR3 length: 11 amino acids. Deletions cut 6 bases from V and 5 bases from J, with 7 bases between. CDR3 in DNA: TGTGCCAGCAGCCCTAAGGAGACCCAGTACTTC. Translated: CASSPKETQYF.

This rearrangement joins TRBV5-1 to TRBJ1-1, with no clear D. The CDR3 has 14 residues. Trimming cost V 4 bases and J 5 bases, with 15 bases left between them. CDR1 and CDR2 from the germline V gene are SGHRS and YFSETQ. CDR3 in amino acids: CASSVDPGGTEAFF. The CDR3 region has the DNA TGCGCCAGCAGCGTGGATCCCGGTGGGACTGAAGCTTTCTTT.

This clone is a singleton in its sample. The chain recombines TRBV5-5 with TRBJ2-5, with a weak D call TRBD1 (6 bases). In germline, CDR1 is SGHKS, CDR2 YYEKEE (reference sequence). V was shortened by 2 bases and J by 4 bases, with 15 bases between the two germline ends. The CDR3 runs to 15 residues. CDR3 nucleotide sequence: TGTGCCAGCAGCTTTACAGGGAGTGGGGCAGAGACCCAGTACTTC. Protein: CASSFTGSGAETQYF.

The chain combines TRBV29-1 with TRBJ2-5; maybe TRBD2 (6 bases). Trimming took 4 bases from V and 5 from J, leaving 14 bases between them. This CDR3 comprises 13 residues. The germline V gene encodes CDR1 SQVTM and CDR2 ANQGSEA. CDR3 residues: CSVARLGMETQYF. The CDR3 DNA follows: TGCAGCGTTGCTCGACTAGGGATGGAGACCCAGTACTTC. The full variable domain, completed using reference TRBV29-1 and TRBJ2-5, is SAVISQKPSRDICQRGTSLTIQCQVDSQVTMMFWYRQQPGQSLTLIATANQGSEATYESGFVIDKFPISRPNLTFSTLTVSNMSPEDSSIYLCSVARLGMETQYFGPGTRLLVL.

The chain couples TRBV10-3 to TRBJ1-1; TRBD1 matches at 7 bases. In germline, CDR1 is ENHRY, CDR2 SYGVKD. The length of the CDR3 is 14 residues. J lost 4 bases, V lost 6 bases, and 8 bases had no gene match. The CDR3 region is CAIRDQGGGTEAFF. CDR3 sequence (DNA): TGTGCCATCAGGGATCAGGGGGGAGGCACTGAAGCTTTCTTT.

The chain carries TRBV18 and TRBJ1-6; the D is unclear. Germline V gives CDR1 KGHSH, CDR2 LQKENI. This CDR3 region has 16 residues. V was trimmed by 2 bases and J by 10 bases, leaving 18 bases between them. The CDR3 reads CASSPSGPPTGSPLHF. The CDR3 bases are TGTGCCAGCTCACCATCCGGGCCCCCAACGGGGTCACCCCTCCACTTT.

The rearrangement uses TRBV6-6 and TRBJ2-3; TRBD1 aligns across 11 bases. The CDR3 has 15 amino acids. From germline, CDR1 is MNHNY and CDR2 SVGAGI (reference sequence). Unmatched junction bases numbered 6, after V lost 5 bases and J lost 5 bases. CDR3 loop: CASSTSGTGGDTQYF. CDR3 DNA: TGTGCCAGCAGTACCTCCGGGACAGGGGGAGATACGCAGTATTTT.